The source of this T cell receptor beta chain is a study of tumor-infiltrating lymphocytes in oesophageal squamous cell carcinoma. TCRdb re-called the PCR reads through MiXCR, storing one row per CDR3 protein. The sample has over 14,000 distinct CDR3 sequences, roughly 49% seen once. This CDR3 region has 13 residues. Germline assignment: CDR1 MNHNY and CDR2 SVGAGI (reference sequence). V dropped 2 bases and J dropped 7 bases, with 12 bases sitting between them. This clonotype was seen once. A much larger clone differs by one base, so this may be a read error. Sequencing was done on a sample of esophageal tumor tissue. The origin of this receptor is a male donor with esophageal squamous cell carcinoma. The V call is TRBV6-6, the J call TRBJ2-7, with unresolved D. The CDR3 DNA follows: TGTGCCAGCAGTTACAGGGTCGACAATGAGCAGTACTTC. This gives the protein CASSYRVDNEQYF.